The 15 T cell receptor beta chains listed next were all sequenced from one sample in a study of beta chain features in type 1 diabetes. Study-level results: The study found moderately but significantly shorter TCRB CDR3s in all four CD4+ subsets of Type 1 diabetes patients.

Investigators reverse transcribed all isolated RNA, so they sequenced expressed TCRB transcripts. The repertoire was sequenced with immunoSEQ multiplex PCR; TCRdb's copy has only in-frame clones and lacks some. The repertoire holds hundreds of thousands of clones, roughly 10% seen once, with approximately 0.017% in the top ten. These TCRs are of unknown antigen specificity. The sequenced sample was naive CD4+ T cells from blood. The source of these receptors is a young man with type 1 diabetes.

This clone has only a few counts. This chain uses TRBV6-5 with TRBJ1-1, with D possibly being TRBD1 (5 bases). V was trimmed by 11 bases and J by 0 bases, leaving 10 bases between them. Germline values: CDR1 MNHEY, CDR2 SVGAGI. This CDR3 is built from 12 residues. CDR3 residues: CASRGMNTEAFF. DNA for the CDR3: TGTGCCTCCCGGGGGATGAACACTGAAGCTTTCTTT.

The chain is built from TRBV7-2 and TRBJ2-5, with a possible D match to TRBD2 (5 bases). The CDR3 consists of 14 residues. The germline V and J ends were trimmed by 0 bases and 2 bases, with 7 bases remaining between them. Per germline, CDR1 SGHTA and CDR2 FQGNSA. The CDR3 region is CASSLAVAQETQYF. The CDR3 coding sequence is TGTGCCAGCAGCTTAGCGGTAGCGCAAGAGACCCAGTACTTC. The whole variable domain, filled in from reference TRBV7-2 and TRBJ2-5, reads GAGVSQSPSNKVTEKGKDVELRCDPISGHTALYWYRQSLGQGLEFLIYFQGNSAPDKSGLPSDRFSAERTGGSVSTLTIQRTQQEDSAVYLCASSLAVAQETQYFGPGTRLLVL.

In this sample, this clone turned up a few times. V and J are TRBV18 and TRBJ1-1, with unresolved D. With 6 bases removed from V and 5 bases from J, the gap between germline ends came to 22 bases. Per the germline V gene, CDR1 is KGHSH and CDR2 is LQKENI. The CDR3 is made up of 16 amino acids. In DNA form, the CDR3 reads TGTGCCAGCTCCGTAGTAGGCCCCTCCGGAGGGACTGAAGCTTTCTTT. Translating it yields CASSVVGPSGGTEAFF.

The DNA for the CDR3 is TGTGCCAGCGGGCAGGGGGAATTGACTGAAGCTTTCTTT. This translates into CASGQGELTEAFF. The genes are TRBV2 and TRBJ1-1; 7 bases match TRBD1. The V and J ends lost 8 bases and 5 bases, in that order; junction bases with no gene match: 8. CDR3 length equals 13 residues. Germline CDR1 reads SNHLY; CDR2 reads FYNNEI.

This clone showed up just a few times. The chain combines TRBV6-5 with TRBJ1-6, with TRBD1 matching 8 bases. Germline CDR1 MNHEY, CDR2 SVGAGI. After removal of 2 bases from V and 9 bases from J, the junction contained 9 bases not matched to a gene. This CDR3 comprises 16 residues. CDR3 loop: CASSYTPTGAGSPLHF. As DNA, the CDR3 is TGTGCCAGCAGTTACACCCCGACAGGGGCGGGTTCACCCCTCCACTTT.

There are a few counts of this clone. This rearrangement joins TRBV19 to TRBJ2-3, with TRBD1 matching over 8 bases. V trimming: 8 bases; J trimming: 0 bases; junction bases outside the gene matches: 1. This CDR3 region has 13 residues. Germline CDR1 reads LNHDA; CDR2 reads SQIVND (reference sequence). The CDR3 reads CASRQGSTDTQYF. In DNA form, the CDR3 reads TGTGCCAGTCGACAGGGGAGCACAGATACGCAGTATTTT.

This chain uses TRBV4-1 with TRBJ2-1; D is possibly TRBD1 (6 bases). The CDR3 runs to 15 residues. V lost 1 base and J 8 bases, leaving 15 bases between the germline ends. Germline CDR1 reads MGHRA; CDR2 reads YSYEKL. CDR3 in DNA: TGCGCCAGCAGCCAAGGACCACAGGGTGGCGATGAGCAGTTCTTC. Translation gives CASSQGPQGGDEQFF.

This clone was seen only a few times. V usage is TRBV6-5 and J usage is TRBJ1-1; 7 bases are shared with TRBD1. V trimming: 9 bases; J trimming: 2 bases; junction bases outside the gene matches: 3. CDR3 length: 12 residues. Germline CDR1 MNHEY, CDR2 SVGAGI. The CDR3 reads CASRQGNTEAFF. In DNA, the CDR3 is TGTGCCAGTCGACAGGGCAACACTGAAGCTTTCTTT.

The chain has TRBV28 and TRBJ2-3; TRBD2 is a possible D gene (5 bases). Germline V gene sequence: CDR1 MDHEN, CDR2 SYDVKM. CDR3 length equals 14 residues. The germline V and J ends were trimmed by 6 bases and 2 bases, with 12 bases remaining between them. The CDR3, as DNA: TGTGCCAGCAGGGACGGAGGTTTCACAGATACGCAGTATTTT. Encoded protein: CASRDGGFTDTQYF.

This clone was seen a handful of times. The gene calls are TRBV6-5 and TRBJ1-2, with D possibly TRBD1 on 6 matching bases. V lost 6 bases, J lost 0 bases, and 11 bases lay in between. Germline CDR1 and CDR2: MNHEY and SVGAGI. The CDR3 has 14 residues. CDR3 DNA sequence: TGTGCCAGCAGCCCCGGGACATCTAACTATGGCTACACCTTC. As protein: CASSPGTSNYGYTF.

This chain uses TRBV9 with TRBJ2-7; possibly TRBD2 for D (6 bases). V lost 3 bases and J lost 5, with 12 bases in between. CDR1 and CDR2 from the germline V gene are SGDLS and YYNGEE. The CDR3 is made up of 13 amino acids. The CDR3, as DNA: TGTGCCAGCAGCGCCCGGGACTCGGACGAGCAGTACTTC. This translates into CASSARDSDEQYF.

This clone was counted a few times. The J gene is TRBJ1-2, the V gene TRBV9; 10 bases fit TRBD1. V shed 4 bases, J shed 4 bases, and the junction held 10 bases outside the gene matches. CDR3 size: 16 residues. CDR1 is SGDLS and CDR2 is YYNGEE in the germline V gene. The CDR3 loop is CASSKKTGGESYGYTF. The CDR3 coding sequence is TGTGCCAGCAGCAAAAAGACAGGGGGCGAGAGCTATGGCTACACCTTC. The full variable domain, completed using reference TRBV9 and TRBJ1-2, is DSGVTQTPKHLITATGQRVTLRCSPRSGDLSVYWYQQSLDQGLQFLIQYYNGEERAKGNILERFSAQQFPDLHSELNLSSLELGDSALYFCASSKKTGGESYGYTFGSGTRLTVV.

This clone was detected a few times. The chain employs TRBV11-2 and TRBJ2-1, with 8 nucleotides matching TRBD1. The V and J ends lost 3 bases and 3 bases, in that order; junction bases with no gene match: 4. The CDR3 length is 15 residues. In germline, CDR1 is SGHAT, CDR2 FQNNGV. The CDR3 DNA is TGTGCCAGCAGCTTTGGGACAGGCGGCTACAATGAGCAGTTCTTC. This gives the protein CASSFGTGGYNEQFF.

This chain uses TRBV14 with TRBJ2-3, with TRBD2 matching 7 bases. This CDR3 has 13 residues. Per the germline V gene, CDR1 is SGHDN and CDR2 is FVKESK. The junction had 0 bases not matched to a gene; V was cut back by 3 bases and J by 3 bases. CDR3 DNA: TGTGCCAGCAGCCATAGCGGGACAGATACGCAGTATTTT. Translation: CASSHSGTDTQYF.

Only a few counts were recorded for this clone. In nucleotides, the CDR3 is TGCAGCGATGGGAAGGACAGGGGGAGTAACTATGGCTACACCTTC. Translating it yields CSDGKDRGSNYGYTF. The gene calls are TRBV29-1 and TRBJ1-2, with TRBD1 matching 10 bases. This CDR3 spans 15 amino acids. From germline, CDR1 is SQVTM and CDR2 ANQGSEA. Trimming removed 7 bases from V and 1 base from J; junction bases left unmatched: 9.